This T cell receptor beta chain emerged from a study of cytomegalovirus exposure and HLA in healthy donors. General study results and limits: The investigators catalogued 160 or so TCR beta chains as cytomegalovirus-associated. According to reports, the classifier identified cytomegalovirus status with high specificity and sensitivity.

The CDR3 is 14 amino acids. V shed 5 bases, J shed 5 bases, and the junction held 6 bases outside the gene matches. Germline V lookup: CDR1 SGHRS, CDR2 YFSETQ. A remark on this clone: Its antigen is not known.

It was with 60 Vbeta and 13 Jbeta primers that the PCR ran. TCRdb's copy holds only in-frame clones and misses some; the assay was immunoSEQ multiplex PCR. Here the sample spans around 170,000 clones, just over 75% being singletons. The specimen sequenced was PBMCs. The chain combines TRBV5-1 with TRBJ1-2; 10 bases are shared with TRBD1. This receptor was identified in a man aged 40-49 years in good health and CMV-seronegative. This chain's CDR3 is CASRSGTGDYGYTF. Here the CDR3 DNA reads TGCGCCAGCAGGTCCGGGACAGGGGATTATGGCTACACCTTC. Combining the CDR3 with reference TRBV5-1 and TRBJ1-2 gives the whole variable domain KAGVTQTPRYLIKTRGQQVTLSCSPISGHRSVSWYQQTPGQGLQFLFEYFSETQRNKGNFPGRFSGRQFSNSRSEMNVSTLELGDSALYLCASRSGTGDYGYTFGSGTRLTVV.